The clone carrying this TCR beta chain was detected ten times or more. What it binds is unknown. These data originate in a study of T-cell memory formation after mild COVID-19. The CDR3 consists of 13 residues. Trimming removed 3 bases from V and 3 bases from J, with 9 bases in between. Study-wide points: Pre-infection memory harbored some responding clones, suggesting cross-reactive memory joined. Contracting clones from day 15 to 85 had balanced CD4/CD8; later expanders favoured CD4+. Among CD4+ contracting clones, most were CM and EM, and CD8+ ones EMRA.

5'RACE with constant-segment primers yielded barcoded, UMI-tagged TCR alpha and TCR beta cDNA libraries. TCRdb reprocessed the 5' RACE reads via MiXCR and lists one record per CDR3 protein. The sample includes hundreds of thousands of distinct CDR3 sequences, about 20% of them seen just once. The receptor comes from an adult woman who had mild COVID-19 (a few samples of this study predate the infection). Cell type and time point are not known. Sequenced sample: PBMCs or a T cell subset sorted from them (not recorded which). The rearrangement joins TRBV12-3 or TRBV12-4 to TRBJ2-7; no reliable D call. CDR3 nucleotide sequence: TGTGCCAGCAGTTTCGGTCTTTTCTACGAGCAGTACTTC. Its translation is CASSFGLFYEQYF.